These 30 T cell receptor beta chains were all obtained from the same sample, sequenced in a study of CXCR3-negative and CXCR3-positive naive CD8 T cells. With UMI labels, 5' RACE was used to prepare the TRB cDNA libraries. TCRdb re-called the 5' RACE reads; every CDR3 protein appears as one record, without DNA. The table for this sample gives approximately 83,000 distinct CDR3 sequences. The sample taken for sequencing was naive CXCR3- CD8+ T cells from blood. Subset given: CD45RO-CCR7+CD27+CD95- naive CD8+ T cells lacking CXCR3 (TNR3-). These receptors all come from a human donor in good health. Some clones in this sample may be carry-over from other donors' samples.

V gene TRBV10-3 combines with J gene TRBJ2-1. This CDR3 is built from 16 residues. CDR1 and CDR2 (germline): ENHRY, SYGVKD. This CDR3 reads CAISESQRTSYNEQFF.

The chain has TRBV28 and TRBJ2-7; checking the TCRdb D call of TRBD1 is not possible without DNA. The CDR3 is 14 residues long. Looked up from germline, CDR1 is MDHEN and CDR2 is SYDVKM. CDR3 amino acids: CASESRSGAYEQYF. The variable domain in full, with the rest retrieved from reference TRBV28 and TRBJ2-7, is DVKVTQSSRYLVKRTGEKVFLECVQDMDHENMFWYRQDPGLGLRLIYFSYDVKMKEKGDIPEGYSVSREKKERFSLILESASTNQTSMYLCASESRSGAYEQYFGPGTRLTVT.

The genes are TRBV20-1 and TRBJ1-1. Germline CDR1 is DFQATT and CDR2 is SNEGSKA (reference sequence). The CDR3 is made up of 14 amino acids. CDR3 region: CSASETLWDTEAFF.

V usage is TRBV11-1 and J usage is TRBJ2-2; TCRdb's D gene call, TRBD1, goes unchecked for lack of DNA. CDR1 is SGHAT and CDR2 is FQDESV in the germline V gene (reference sequence). The CDR3 is 16 residues long. CDR3: CASSLRDRVNTGELFF.

The V gene is TRBV3-1, the J gene TRBJ2-2; checking the TCRdb D call of TRBD1 is not possible without DNA. The germline V gene has CDR1 LGHDT and CDR2 YNNKEL (reference sequence). There are 18 residues in the CDR3. Here the CDR3 reads CASSRTGDRGLYGGELFF.

CDR3 amino acids: CASSRGELEAFF. The chain is built from TRBV14 and TRBJ1-1. Germline V lookup: CDR1 SGHDN, CDR2 FVKESK. This CDR3 is built from 12 residues.

The rearrangement uses TRBV20-1 and TRBJ2-7; TCRdb outputs TRBD1, but without DNA this stays unchecked. From germline, CDR1 is DFQATT and CDR2 SNEGSKA (reference sequence). The CDR3 has 14 residues. CDR3 residues: CSARVVGVSYEQYF.

V gene TRBV12-3 or TRBV12-4 combines with J gene TRBJ1-2; with no DNA, the TCRdb D assignment of TRBD1 cannot be verified. This CDR3 has 13 amino acids. CDR3 residues: CASTLQGDYGYTF.

J is TRBJ1-2 and V is TRBV14. Germline V gene sequence: CDR1 SGHDN, CDR2 FVKESK. This CDR3 has 12 amino acids. This chain's CDR3 is CASGGPPHGYTF.

The chain links TRBV5-1 to TRBJ2-1; TCRdb designates TRBD1, a call that cannot be tested without DNA. This CDR3 has 14 amino acids. Germline V gives CDR1 SGHRS, CDR2 YFSETQ. The CDR3 is CASLDRGHGNEQFF.

The V call is TRBV28, the J call TRBJ2-7. The CDR3 covers 14 residues. CDR1 is MDHEN and CDR2 is SYDVKM in the germline V gene. CDR3 in amino acids: CASRGHHDSYEQYF.

The genes are TRBV6-5 and TRBJ2-1. The CDR3 runs 13 residues. The V gene's germline CDR1 is MNHEY and CDR2 SVGAGI. The CDR3 region is CASSTHSYNEQFF.

The V and J genes are TRBV7-6 and TRBJ2-5; the TRBD2 assignment by TCRdb is unverifiable without DNA. This CDR3 is 13 amino acids long. From germline, CDR1 is SGHVS and CDR2 FNYEAQ. CDR3 region: CAISGGIEETQYF. Supplemented by reference TRBV7-6 and TRBJ2-5, the full variable domain reads GAGVSQSPRYKVTKRGQDVALRCDPISGHVSLYWYRQALGQGPEFLTYFNYEAQQDKSGLPNDRFSAERPEGSISTLTIQRTEQRDSAMYRCAISGGIEETQYFGPGTRLLVL.

The chain employs TRBV6-7 and TRBJ1-5. TRBV6-7 is filed as an ORF, its function uncertain. The CDR3 length is 17 residues. The chain's CDR3 is CASSRSLEVNTNQPQHF.

The V and J genes are TRBV4-1 and TRBJ2-1. This CDR3 comprises 11 residues. CDR1 and CDR2 from the germline V gene are MGHRA and YSYEKL. CDR3 protein: CASRQGNEQFF.

The V gene is TRBV10-3, the J gene TRBJ2-5; TCRdb picks TRBD1, but there is no DNA to check that call. Germline V lookup: CDR1 ENHRY, CDR2 SYGVKD. The CDR3 covers 16 residues. The CDR3 sequence: CAIAYGTKEDQETQYF.

This rearrangement joins TRBV7-3 to TRBJ2-1; TCRdb's D gene call, TRBD1, goes unchecked for lack of DNA. This CDR3 contains 15 residues. CDR1 is SGHTA, CDR2 FQGTGA, per germline. The CDR3 protein is CASSLMGGTGNEQFF.

This chain connects TRBV12-3 or TRBV12-4 to TRBJ2-7; the TCRdb D gene call, TRBD1, has no DNA to confirm it. The CDR3 consists of 13 residues. This chain's CDR3 is CASSYRITYEQYF.

This sequence joins TRBV7-9 and TRBJ2-1; TCRdb's assignment of TRBD2 cannot be checked, as there is no DNA. The CDR3 runs to 18 residues. Germline lookup yields CDR1 SEHNR and CDR2 FQNEAQ (reference sequence). CDR3 amino acids: CASSLDMPIGTIYNEQFF.

This rearrangement joins TRBV4-2 to TRBJ2-7; checking the TCRdb D call of TRBD1 is not possible without DNA. The CDR3 consists of 14 residues. Germline assignment: CDR1 LGHNA and CDR2 YNFKEQ. CDR3 loop: CASSPQGQPYEQYF.

The rearrangement uses TRBV20-1 and TRBJ2-5; TCRdb's D gene call, TRBD1, goes unchecked for lack of DNA. The CDR3 covers 16 residues. The germline V gene has CDR1 DFQATT and CDR2 SNEGSKA (reference sequence). The CDR3: CSARETDRGHVETQYF.

The CDR3 loop reads CASSLAFGYIEEAFF. The rearrangement uses TRBV5-1 and TRBJ1-1. Germline assignment: CDR1 SGHRS and CDR2 YFSETQ. This CDR3 region has 15 residues. The full variable domain, completed using reference TRBV5-1 and TRBJ1-1, is KAGVTQTPRYLIKTRGQQVTLSCSPISGHRSVSWYQQTPGQGLQFLFEYFSETQRNKGNFPGRFSGRQFSNSRSEMNVSTLELGDSALYLCASSLAFGYIEEAFFGQGTRLTVV.

This chain uses TRBV29-1 with TRBJ2-1; absent DNA, TCRdb's TRBD2 call cannot be checked. CDR3 length equals 17 residues. CDR1 is SQVTM and CDR2 is ANQGSEA in the germline V gene. This CDR3 is CSVVGWVSGRAYNEQFF.

The chain has TRBV6-2 or TRBV6-3 and TRBJ2-2; with no DNA, the TCRdb D assignment of TRBD1 cannot be verified. CDR3 length equals 15 residues. CDR1 and CDR2 (germline): MNHEY, SVGEGT. The CDR3 loop reads CASSYTGAATGELFF.

The chain couples TRBV10-3 to TRBJ2-7; TCRdb calls TRBD2, which cannot be checked without DNA. CDR1 is ENHRY and CDR2 is SYGVKD in the germline V gene. The length of the CDR3 is 14 residues. The CDR3 sequence is CAISQREGLDEQYF.

V usage is TRBV20-1 and J usage is TRBJ1-3; TCRdb proposes TRBD1, but this gene call is untestable without DNA. This CDR3 region has 15 residues. Germline V gene data show CDR1 as DFQATT and CDR2 as SNEGSKA (reference sequence). CDR3 loop: CSAGRTGIAGNTIYF.

The chain carries TRBV21-1 and TRBJ2-7; TCRdb's D gene call, TRBD1, goes unchecked for lack of DNA. TRBV21-1 is termed a pseudogene. This CDR3 comprises 13 residues. This CDR3 is CASCPGFNSEQYF.

The rearrangement uses TRBV20-1 and TRBJ1-1. The V gene's germline CDR1 is DFQATT and CDR2 SNEGSKA (reference sequence). The CDR3 has 13 amino acids. The CDR3: CSAPDTGNTEAFF.

The J gene is TRBJ2-7, the V gene TRBV6-2 or TRBV6-3; TCRdb lists TRBD2, though no DNA is available to test this call. Per the germline V gene, CDR1 is MNHEY and CDR2 is SVGEGT. The CDR3 runs to 15 residues. The CDR3 spells CASSYGLAASYEQYF.

The chain joins TRBV9 to TRBJ2-1; there is no DNA to check the TCRdb D call of TRBD1. CDR1 and CDR2 from the germline V gene are SGDLS and YYNGEE. This CDR3 is built from 14 residues. CDR3 region: CASSDGGGHNEQFF.